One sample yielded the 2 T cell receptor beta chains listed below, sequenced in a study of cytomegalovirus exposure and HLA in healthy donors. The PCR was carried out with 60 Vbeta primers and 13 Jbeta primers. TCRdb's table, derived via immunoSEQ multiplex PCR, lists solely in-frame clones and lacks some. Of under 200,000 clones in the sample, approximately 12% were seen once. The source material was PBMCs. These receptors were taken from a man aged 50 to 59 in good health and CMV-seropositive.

CDR3 sequence (DNA): TGTGCCAGCACTAGCGGGGGGCTCTCCACAGATACGCAGTATTTT. Encoded protein: CASTSGGLSTDTQYF. The chain has TRBV28 and TRBJ2-3, with 11 bases identical to TRBD2. Germline CDR1 and CDR2: MDHEN and SYDVKM. The CDR3 loop spans 15 amino acids. V lost 7 bases and J lost 2; bases outside the gene matches: 5.

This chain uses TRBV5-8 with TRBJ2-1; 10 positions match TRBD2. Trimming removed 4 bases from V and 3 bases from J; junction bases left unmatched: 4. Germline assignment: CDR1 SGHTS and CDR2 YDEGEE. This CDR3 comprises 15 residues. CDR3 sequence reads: CASSVTSGVYNEQFF. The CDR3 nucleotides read TGTGCCAGCAGCGTCACTAGCGGGGTCTACAATGAGCAGTTCTTC.